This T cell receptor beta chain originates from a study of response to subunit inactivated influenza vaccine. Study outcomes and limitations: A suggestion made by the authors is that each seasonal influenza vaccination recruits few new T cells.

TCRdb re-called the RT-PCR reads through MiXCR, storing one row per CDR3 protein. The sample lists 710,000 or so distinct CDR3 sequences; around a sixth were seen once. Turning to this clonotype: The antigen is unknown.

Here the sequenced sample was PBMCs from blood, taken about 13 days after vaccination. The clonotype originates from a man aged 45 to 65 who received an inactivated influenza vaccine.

For the CDR3, the DNA is TGCAGCTTCCGAGGTGCGGGGAGCTACGAGCAGTACTTC. Translating gives CSFRGAGSYEQYF. V gene TRBV29-1 combines with J gene TRBJ2-7, with D possibly matching TRBD2 (6 bases). The germline gives CDR1 SQVTM, CDR2 ANQGSEA. The ends were cut back, 8 bases at V and 3 bases at J, with 17 bases in the middle. CDR3 length equals 13 residues.